Presented here are 7 T cell receptor beta chains from one specimen sequenced in a study of follicular helper T cells after annual influenza vaccination. Time point noted: 2015-2016 season, 7 days after influenza vaccination. The data were produced by immunoSEQ multiplex PCR, yet TCRdb's version contains in-frame clones alone and is incomplete. Of a few thousand clones in the sample, approximately 82% were seen once. Material: CXCR5+ CD38- circulating T follicular helper cells from blood, obtained 7 days after influenza vaccination. As for subset: circulating Tfh, non-naive CD4+CXCR5+PD-1+ (ICOS+CD38+ or ICOS-CD38-). These receptors originate from an adult who received the influenza vaccine.

V is TRBV7-8 and J is TRBJ2-7; D not certain. Trimming shortened V by 1 base and J by 0 bases, and 7 bases separated the two germline ends. The CDR3 has 14 residues. Per the germline V gene, CDR1 is SGHVS and CDR2 is FQNEAQ. CDR3 sequence reads: CASSLGSLSYEQYF. The CDR3 DNA reads TGTGCCAGCAGCTTAGGGTCACTCTCCTACGAGCAGTACTTC. Using reference TRBV7-8 and TRBJ2-7 for the parts outside the CDR3, the full variable domain is GAGVSQSPRYKVAKRGQDVALRCDPISGHVSLFWYQQALGQGPEFLTYFQNEAQLDKSGLPSDRFFAERPEGSVSTLKIQRTQQEDSAVYLCASSLGSLSYEQYFGPGTRLTVT.

The chain joins TRBV27 to TRBJ2-2, with D perhaps assigned TRBD1 or TRBD2 (6 bases each). The V gene's germline CDR1 is MNHEY and CDR2 SMNVEV (reference sequence). The CDR3 loop spans 17 amino acids. The V end lost 4 bases, the J end lost 5 bases, and 20 bases lay between the germline ends. The chain's CDR3 is CASSSLGGLVSTGELFF. The CDR3 DNA sequence: TGTGCCAGCAGTTCCTTAGGGGGGCTAGTTTCGACCGGGGAGCTGTTTTTT.

The V gene is TRBV5-1, the J gene TRBJ1-4, with a weak D call TRBD1 (6 bases). From germline, CDR1 is SGHRS and CDR2 YFSETQ. The ends were cut back, 3 bases at V and 7 bases at J, with 13 bases in the middle. This CDR3 has 14 amino acids. The CDR3 nucleotides are TGCGCCAGCAGCTCACAGGGAGTTGGTGAAAAACTGTTTTTT. It translates to CASSSQGVGEKLFF. Using reference TRBV5-1 and TRBJ1-4 for the parts outside the CDR3, the full variable domain is KAGVTQTPRYLIKTRGQQVTLSCSPISGHRSVSWYQQTPGQGLQFLFEYFSETQRNKGNFPGRFSGRQFSNSRSEMNVSTLELGDSALYLCASSSQGVGEKLFFGSGTQLSVL.

The chain carries TRBV28 and TRBJ2-7; the match to TRBD2 covers 10 bases. Trimming removed 4 bases from V and 3 bases from J; junction bases left unmatched: 15. The germline V gene has CDR1 MDHEN and CDR2 SYDVKM. This CDR3 contains 18 residues. The CDR3 DNA reads TGTGCCAGCAGTTCCGACCTTCGGACTAGCGGAAGCCTCTACGAGCAGTACTTC. Translating it yields CASSSDLRTSGSLYEQYF. The variable domain in full, with the rest retrieved from reference TRBV28 and TRBJ2-7, is DVKVTQSSRYLVKRTGEKVFLECVQDMDHENMFWYRQDPGLGLRLIYFSYDVKMKEKGDIPEGYSVSREKKERFSLILESASTNQTSMYLCASSSDLRTSGSLYEQYFGPGTRLTVT.

The rearrangement uses TRBV5-1 and TRBJ2-7, with D hard to call. V was cut by 1 base and J by 5 bases, with 13 bases left in between. CDR1 and CDR2 (germline): SGHRS, YFSETQ. The length of the CDR3 is 14 residues. The CDR3 loop is CASSLMGPTDEQYF. CDR3 sequence (DNA): TGCGCCAGCAGCTTGATGGGTCCCACGGACGAGCAGTACTTC.

The chain has TRBV29-1 and TRBJ2-5; maybe TRBD2 (5 bases). Germline values: CDR1 SQVTM, CDR2 ANQGSEA. The CDR3 contains 13 residues. V lost 2 bases to trimming and J lost 5 bases, with 12 bases between them. CDR3 nucleotide sequence: TGCAGCGTTGAAATGGCGGGCGGGGAGACCCAGTACTTC. Its translation is CSVEMAGGETQYF.

V is TRBV4-1 and J is TRBJ2-4; D possibly corresponds to TRBD2 (6 bases). Germline CDR1 MGHRA, CDR2 YSYEKL. The CDR3 runs 16 residues. Between the trimmed V and J ends, which lost 3 bases and 0 bases, there was a span of 12 bases. CDR3 sequence: CASSQGTSLAKNIQYF. CDR3 DNA: TGCGCCAGCAGCCAGGGGACTTCTCTAGCCAAAAACATTCAGTACTTC.